These T cell receptor beta chains were read from a single sample in a study of CD8 T cells in Susac syndrome. TCRdb re-analysed the immunoSEQ multiplex PCR reads in MiXCR, keeping a single row per CDR3 protein. This sample carries hundreds of thousands of distinct CDR3 sequences, 90% to 96% of them seen once, and the ten largest clones take 0.08% to 0.11%. Sample: CD4+ T cells from PBMCs. The origin of the receptors is a human donor with Susac syndrome. Both conserved end residues are part of each CDR3. Each record gives: V gene, D gene, CDR3 length, clone size, J gene, CDR3 DNA, CDR3 protein. The D gene is left open where the match is weak. The size entry is marked missing in some rows and otherwise reads once, few, many or a size class.

TRBV9	NA	14	NA	TRBJ2-7	TGTGCCAGCAGCGCTAGCCAAACTATGTACGAGCAGTACTTC	CASSASQTMYEQYF
TRBV4-2	NA	14	NA	TRBJ2-5	TGTGCCAGCAGCCAAGTAGCCTACCAAGAGACCCAGTACTTC	CASSQVAYQETQYF
TRBV18	TRBD1	14	NA	TRBJ1-5	TGTGCCAGCTCGGGGGACAGGGAGGCTCAGCCCCAGCATTTT	CASSGDREAQPQHF
TRBV18	NA	14	NA	TRBJ1-5	TGTGCCAGCTCACCGCCGGGGCCTAATCAGCCCCAGCATTTT	CASSPPGPNQPQHF
TRBV30	NA	13	NA	TRBJ1-1	TGTGCCTGGACCGTCGGAACGAACACTGAAGCTTTCTTT	CAWTVGTNTEAFF
TRBV9	TRBD1	15	NA	TRBJ2-3	TGTGCCAGCAGCGTGGGACAGGGCGTCGTAGATACGCAGTATTTT	CASSVGQGVVDTQYF
TRBV20-1	TRBD2	17	once	TRBJ2-7	TGCAGTGCTAGAGATCCCCTAGCGGGACACATTGCCTACGAGCAGTACTTC	CSARDPLAGHIAYEQYF
TRBV15	TRBD2	20	NA	TRBJ2-3	TGTGCCACCAGCAGACACAGGGTAGGACTAGCGGGAGGGACCCCAGATACGCAGTATTTT	CATSRHRVGLAGGTPDTQYF
TRBV6-1	NA	13	NA	TRBJ1-3	TGTGCCAGCAGTGAAGAAGGACTAGGCACCATATATTTT	CASSEEGLGTIYF
TRBV4-2	NA	15	NA	TRBJ1-4	TGTGCCAGCAGCCAAGAGGGCGGAACTAATGAAAAACTGTTTTTT	CASSQEGGTNEKLFF
TRBV20-1	NA	12	NA	TRBJ1-2	TGCAGTGCTAGAATAGGACCCCAAGGCTACACCTTC	CSARIGPQGYTF
TRBV12-3/TRBV12-4	NA	14	once	TRBJ2-7	TGTGCCAGCAGTTTCCATGGGGGGAACTACGAGCAGTACTTC	CASSFHGGNYEQYF
TRBV20-1	TRBD2	16	NA	TRBJ2-3	TGCAGTGCGGCTAGCGGGAGTGCCAGCGGGGGAGATACGCAGTATTTT	CSAASGSASGGDTQYF
TRBV9	TRBD1	16	NA	TRBJ2-1	TGTGCCAGCAGCCTCCGGACAGGGGATTTCGGCAATGAGCAGTTCTTC	CASSLRTGDFGNEQFF
TRBV9	TRBD1	15	NA	TRBJ1-1	TGTGCCAGCAGCGCCCGGACAGGGATGAACACTGAAGCTTTCTTT	CASSARTGMNTEAFF
TRBV7-2	NA	12	NA	TRBJ2-7	TGTGCCAGCAGCTTAGAGGTCCAGCGGTTTTACTTC	CASSLEVQRFYF
TRBV12-2	NA	17	NA	TRBJ1-3	TGTGCAAGTCGCTTCGACGGCTTAGCGGCGGGTGGAAACACCATATATTTT	CASRFDGLAAGGNTIYF
TRBV27	NA	12	NA	TRBJ2-7	TGTGCCAGCAGTTCAAGAGCCTACGAGCAGTACTTC	CASSSRAYEQYF
TRBV29-1	NA	11	NA	TRBJ2-3	TGCAGCGTTGTCCTATGGGATACGCAGTATTTT	CSVVLWDTQYF
TRBV7-3	TRBD2	13	NA	TRBJ2-5	TGTGCCAGTGGACCCGGGGGGCAAGAGACCCAGTACTTC	CASGPGGQETQYF
TRBV9	NA	14	NA	TRBJ2-1	TGTGCCAGCAGCCCTCACCCAGGGGGGGAAAAGGGGTTCTTC	CASSPHPGGEKGFF
TRBV7-3	NA	13	NA	TRBJ2-5	TGTGCCAGCAGCTTAGGAGGGTTGAAGACCCAGTACTTC	CASSLGGLKTQYF
TRBV15	NA	15	NA	TRBJ1-4	TGTGCCACCAGCCCTCTCGGAGACAATAATGAAAAACTGTTTTTT	CATSPLGDNNEKLFF
TRBV7-6	NA	14	NA	TRBJ1-1	TGTGCCAGCAGCTTAGTAGAACGGGACACTGAAGCTTTCTTT	CASSLVERDTEAFF
TRBV29-1	TRBD2	14	NA	TRBJ2-1	TGCAGCGGTGGGTTTCTAGCGGGAAACAATGAGCAGTTCTTC	CSGGFLAGNNEQFF
TRBV28	NA	12	NA	TRBJ2-5	TGTGCCAGCCGTCGAGGGCAAGAGACCCAGTACTTC	CASRRGQETQYF
TRBV20-1	TRBD2	14	NA	TRBJ2-1	TGCAGTGCTAGAGATCCCGGGACTAGACATGAGCAGTTCTTC	CSARDPGTRHEQFF
TRBV4-1	NA	14	few	TRBJ1-5	TGTGCCAGCAGCCAAGTAGGGGGAAATCAGCCCCAGCATTTT	CASSQVGGNQPQHF
TRBV9	NA	15	NA	TRBJ2-1	TGTGCCAGCAGCGTAGCGGGAGCTACCTACAATGAGCAGTTCTTC	CASSVAGATYNEQFF
TRBV5-1	NA	14	NA	TRBJ1-2	TGCGCCAGCAGTTTTAACAGCATTGATTATGGCTACACCTTC	CASSFNSIDYGYTF
TRBV20-1	TRBD2	16	NA	TRBJ2-4	TGCAGTGCTAGAGTATCTAGCGGGAGGGTCAAAAACATTCAGTACTTC	CSARVSSGRVKNIQYF
TRBV2	NA	12	NA	TRBJ1-1	TGTGCCAGCCTATCGGACATTTCTGAAGCTTTCTTT	CASLSDISEAFF
TRBV30	NA	10	NA	TRBJ2-3	TGTGCCTGGAGGGCAGCCACGCAGTATTTT	CAWRAATQYF
TRBV20-1	TRBD2	14	once	TRBJ2-5	TGCAGTGCTAGATCGACTAGCGGCCAAGAGACCCAGTACTTC	CSARSTSGQETQYF
TRBV20-1	TRBD2	14	NA	TRBJ2-5	TGCAGTGCTGAGGGACTAGCGGGAGAAGAGACCCAGTACTTC	CSAEGLAGEETQYF
TRBV3-1	TRBD1	15	NA	TRBJ2-7	TGTGCCAGCAGGCACGCCGGGACAGGGCGTCGGGAGCAGTACTTC	CASRHAGTGRREQYF
TRBV30	TRBD1	16	NA	TRBJ2-1	TGTGCCTGGAGTTATCTCGGGACAGATGCCTACAATGAGCAGTTCTTC	CAWSYLGTDAYNEQFF
TRBV12-5	TRBD1	13	NA	TRBJ1-1	TGTGCTAGTGGTTTGACCAGGGGGCCTGAAGCTTTCTTT	CASGLTRGPEAFF
TRBV12-3/TRBV12-4	NA	11	NA	TRBJ2-3	TGTGCCAGCAGCCGAGGATATACGCAGTATTTT	CASSRGYTQYF
TRBV5-1	NA	12	NA	TRBJ1-2	TGTGCCAGCAGTTTAGAAGCTTATGGCTACACCTTC	CASSLEAYGYTF
TRBV29-1	NA	11	NA	TRBJ1-1	TGCAGCGTTGCTAAGCAGGCTGAAGCTTTCTTT	CSVAKQAEAFF
TRBV27	TRBD2	14	NA	TRBJ2-7	TGTGCCAGCAGTCCTTTAGCGGGAGGCTACGAGCAGTACTTC	CASSPLAGGYEQYF
TRBV9	TRBD1	15	once	TRBJ1-5	TGTGCCAGCAGCGTCGCAGGGGGCACAGATCAGCCCCAGCATTTT	CASSVAGGTDQPQHF
TRBV12-3/TRBV12-4	TRBD1	15	NA	TRBJ1-5	TGTGCCAGCAGTCTTACGACAGGGTCCAATCAGCCCCAGCATTTT	CASSLTTGSNQPQHF
TRBV7-9	NA	13	NA	TRBJ2-7	TGTGCCAGCAGCTTAGGGTTCAGCTGGGAGCAGTACTTC	CASSLGFSWEQYF
TRBV5-1	NA	14	NA	TRBJ2-3	TGCGCCAGCAGCTTGGGACCACCCACAGATACGCAGTATTTT	CASSLGPPTDTQYF
TRBV14	NA	14	NA	TRBJ2-7	TGTGCCAGCAGCCAAGCTGCGGGGATCTACGAGCAGTACTTC	CASSQAAGIYEQYF
TRBV14	NA	16	NA	TRBJ2-5	TGTGCCAGCAGCTTCCGGGACAACCCTTACCAAGAGACCCAGTACTTC	CASSFRDNPYQETQYF
TRBV12-3/TRBV12-4	NA	16	NA	TRBJ2-7	TGTGCCAGCAGTTTACCCCCCCAGCTAGCTCGCTACGAGCAGTACTTC	CASSLPPQLARYEQYF
TRBV5-1	TRBD1	13	NA	TRBJ2-7	TGCGCCAGCAGCTTTAAAGAGGGGGCCGAGCAGTACTTC	CASSFKEGAEQYF
TRBV11-2	NA	17	NA	TRBJ2-3	TGTGCCAGCAGCTTAGGAGGCCCGGGGGCGAGGGTAGATACGCAGTATTTT	CASSLGGPGARVDTQYF
TRBV10-3	NA	14	NA	TRBJ1-1	TGTGCCATCACCCAGTCAGGGTCGGACACTGAAGCTTTCTTT	CAITQSGSDTEAFF
TRBV27	NA	14	NA	TRBJ2-7	TGTGCCAGCAGTTTAATTTCCCACCTCGACGAGCAGTACTTC	CASSLISHLDEQYF
TRBV5-4	NA	17	NA	TRBJ2-1	TGTGCCAGCAGCTTGGCGTTGATGGGTGTCTCCTACAATGAGCAGTTCTTC	CASSLALMGVSYNEQFF
TRBV29-1	NA	11	NA	TRBJ1-1	TGCAGCGTCGCAGGGACCGCTGAAGCTTTCTTT	CSVAGTAEAFF